This passage covers 28 T cell receptor beta chains from one sample sequenced in a study of blood T cell repertoires in COVID-19. Only in-frame clones appear in the TCRdb table, and some are missing; sequencing was by immunoSEQ multiplex PCR. The sample has a few hundred thousand clones; about 90% are singletons. Sequencing was done on a sample of PBMCs or T cells enriched from blood (not recorded which). The receptors were gathered from a woman in her thirties who had recovered from COVID-19.

V and J are TRBV12-3 or TRBV12-4 and TRBJ1-1; a weak D match, TRBD1 (5 bases). The V gene lost 8 bases and the J gene lost 8 bases, with 15 bases spanning the gap. This CDR3 spans 12 amino acids. CDR3 in amino acids: CASGLTGGEAFF. As DNA, the CDR3 is TGTGCCAGCGGACTTACGGGGGGGGAAGCTTTCTTT.

The rearrangement links TRBV11-2 to TRBJ1-1; 9 bases map to TRBD1. The germline CDR1 and CDR2 sequences are SGHAT and FQNNGV. V lost 5 bases, J lost 0 bases, and 4 bases stayed unmatched. The CDR3 is 15 amino acids. The CDR3 bases are TGTGCCAGCAGCCCCCGGACAGGGGTGAACACTGAAGCTTTCTTT. Translated: CASSPRTGVNTEAFF.

The rearrangement joins TRBV9 to TRBJ2-1, with D perhaps matching TRBD2 (6 bases). Germline CDR1 SGDLS, CDR2 YYNGEE. The germline V and J ends were trimmed by 2 bases and 2 bases, with 11 bases remaining between them. This CDR3 has 15 residues. The CDR3 sequence: CASSVGSGAYNEQFF. Written as DNA, the CDR3 is TGTGCCAGCAGCGTCGGTAGCGGCGCCTACAATGAGCAGTTCTTC.

The chain is built from TRBV2 and TRBJ1-6; no clear D gene. CDR3 length: 16 amino acids. Trimming removed 0 bases from V and 7 bases from J, with 13 bases in between. Per germline, CDR1 SNHLY and CDR2 FYNNEI. The chain's CDR3 is CASSEAWVAVNSPLHF. The CDR3 DNA is TGTGCCAGCAGTGAAGCGTGGGTAGCGGTCAATTCACCCCTCCACTTT.

The rearrangement uses TRBV6-5 and TRBJ1-1; the D gene is possibly TRBD1 (6 bases). The CDR3 totals 13 residues. Trimming shortened V by 5 bases and J by 5 bases, and 12 bases separated the two germline ends. Germline-derived CDR1 and CDR2 are MNHEY and SVGAGI. The CDR3 loop reads CASSRRGGTEAFF. The CDR3 DNA is TGTGCCAGCAGTCGCAGGGGCGGGACTGAAGCTTTCTTT.

The rearrangement links TRBV5-4 to TRBJ2-5; 9 bases align to TRBD2. The CDR3 is made up of 16 amino acids. The trim removed 2 bases at V and 5 bases at J, leaving 10 bases unmatched. Germline loops: CDR1 SGHNT, CDR2 YYREEE (reference sequence). CDR3 amino acids: CASSFRGGALGETQYF. DNA for the CDR3: TGTGCCAGCAGCTTCCGCGGGGGGGCACTTGGGGAGACCCAGTACTTC.

J is TRBJ1-5 and V is TRBV6-5; 7 positions match TRBD1. The CDR3 runs to 14 residues. Unmatched junction bases numbered 5, after V lost 5 bases and J lost 4 bases. Germline lookup yields CDR1 MNHEY and CDR2 SVGAGI. In DNA, the CDR3 is TGTGCCAGCAGTACGGGACAGTTAAATCAGCCCCAGCATTTT. Translating it yields CASSTGQLNQPQHF.

This sequence joins TRBV2 and TRBJ1-4, with D possibly being TRBD1 (6 bases). Trimming shortened V by 0 bases and J by 7 bases, and 9 bases separated the two germline ends. The germline V gene encodes CDR1 SNHLY and CDR2 FYNNEI. This CDR3 has 14 amino acids. The CDR3 sequence: CASSEARGSEKLFF. DNA of the CDR3: TGTGCCAGCAGTGAAGCGAGGGGGAGTGAAAAACTGTTTTTT.

The chain is built from TRBV7-9 and TRBJ1-5; D may be TRBD1 (5 bases). V was cut by 1 base and J by 2 bases, with 15 bases left in between. Germline V CDR1 and CDR2: SEHNR, FQNEAQ (reference sequence). This CDR3 contains 17 residues. For the CDR3, the DNA is TGTGCCAGCAGCTTAGGCACGGGGGATGTCGGCAATCAGCCCCAGCATTTT. Its protein product is CASSLGTGDVGNQPQHF.

The chain is built from TRBV10-2 and TRBJ1-1, with 9 bases fitting TRBD1. The V segment lost 6 bases and the J segment 7 bases; nucleotides outside the gene matches: 6. The germline V gene has CDR1 WSHSY and CDR2 SAAADI. The CDR3 contains 13 residues. In DNA form, the CDR3 reads TGCGCCAGCAGAACAGACAGGGGGGTTGAAGCTTTCTTT. Translating it yields CASRTDRGVEAFF.

CDR3 region: CASSEEGTQGYGYTF. Here the CDR3 DNA reads TGTGCCAGCAGTGAAGAGGGCACTCAGGGCTATGGCTACACCTTC. The genes are TRBV6-1 and TRBJ1-2; possibly TRBD1 for D (5 bases). The V and J ends lost 1 base and 4 bases respectively, with 13 bases between them. The germline V gene encodes CDR1 MNHNS and CDR2 SASEGT. The CDR3 covers 15 residues.

The chain is built from TRBV7-8 and TRBJ1-2; D gene uncertain. The CDR3 is 14 residues long. Germline CDR1 and CDR2: SGHVS and FQNEAQ. Trimming shortened V by 4 bases and J by 4 bases, and 13 bases separated the two germline ends. CDR3: CASSSDYGGYGYTF. The CDR3 DNA follows: TGTGCCAGCAGCTCCGATTACGGCGGCTATGGCTACACCTTC.

J is TRBJ2-2 and V is TRBV7-6; 8 bases match TRBD2. Germline V CDR1 and CDR2: SGHVS, FNYEAQ. Trimming took 5 bases from V and 3 from J; bases not matched to a gene: 8. CDR3 length equals 16 residues. CDR3 protein: CASSRFAGGDTGELFF. DNA for the CDR3: TGTGCCAGCAGCCGGTTCGCGGGGGGAGACACCGGGGAGCTGTTTTTT.

V is TRBV5-5 and J is TRBJ1-5; no clear D. V lost 4 bases and J lost 0, with 5 bases in between. Germline V gene data show CDR1 as SGHKS and CDR2 as YYEKEE (reference sequence). The CDR3 totals 13 residues. The DNA of the CDR3 is TGTGCCAGCAGCCTAGATAGCAATCAGCCCCAGCATTTT. Translating gives CASSLDSNQPQHF.

V usage is TRBV2 and J usage is TRBJ1-6, with D tentatively TRBD1 (5 bases). The CDR3 is 15 amino acids. From germline, CDR1 is SNHLY and CDR2 FYNNEI. Trimming left V 8 bases short and J 9 bases short, with 20 bases between. The CDR3 loop is CASERGARGSSPLHF. The CDR3 coding sequence is TGTGCCAGCGAGCGAGGTGCAAGGGGCAGTTCACCCCTCCACTTT. The full variable domain, its missing parts supplied by reference TRBV2 and TRBJ1-6, is EPEVTQTPSHQVTQMGQEVILRCVPISNHLYFYWYRQILGQKVEFLVSFYNNEISEKSEIFDDQFSVERPDGSNFTLKIRSTKLEDSAMYFCASERGARGSSPLHFGNGTRLTVT.

The CDR3 protein is CASSLGREYEQYF. The CDR3, as DNA: TGTGCCAGCAGCCTTGGACGGGAATACGAGCAGTACTTC. J is TRBJ2-7 and V is TRBV7-8; a possible D gene is TRBD2 (5 bases). Germline V gene lookup returns CDR1 SGHVS and CDR2 FQNEAQ. The CDR3 loop spans 13 amino acids. Trimming removed 5 bases from V and 4 bases from J, with 12 bases in between.

This clone was detected a few times. CDR3 in amino acids: CASSLGGTSYEQYF. In DNA, the CDR3 is TGTGCCAGCAGCCTTGGCGGGACCTCCTACGAGCAGTACTTC. The chain employs TRBV6-2 or TRBV6-3 and TRBJ2-7; D is possibly TRBD2 (6 bases). V was shortened by 6 bases and J by 0 bases, with 12 bases between the two germline ends. From germline, CDR1 is MNHEY and CDR2 SVGEGT. This CDR3 spans 14 amino acids.

The chain uses TRBV28 and TRBJ1-2, with D perhaps matching TRBD1 (5 bases). CDR1 and CDR2 (germline): MDHEN, SYDVKM. The CDR3 length is 19 residues. Trimming removed 8 bases from V and 3 bases from J, with 31 bases in between. CDR3 amino acids: CASAIYSVQAKGLDYGYTF. CDR3 sequence (DNA): TGTGCCAGCGCAATATATAGTGTACAGGCCAAGGGCCTGGACTATGGCTACACCTTC.

The CDR3 coding sequence is TGTGCCAGTAGTATCGACAGGGGTAACTATGGCTACACCTTC. It is translated as CASSIDRGNYGYTF. The rearrangement joins TRBV19 to TRBJ1-2, with 8 bases identical to TRBD1. The CDR3 has 14 residues. Unmatched junction bases numbered 1, after V lost 3 bases and J lost 1 base. Germline V gene lookup returns CDR1 LNHDA and CDR2 SQIVND (reference sequence).

The chain has TRBV19 and TRBJ1-1; 9 nucleotides align to TRBD1. The CDR3 runs 16 residues. Germline V gene sequence: CDR1 LNHDA, CDR2 SQIVND (reference sequence). J gave up 0 bases and V 2 bases, and 4 bases lay outside the gene matches. Here the CDR3 reads CASSITTGGMNTEAFF. The DNA for the CDR3 is TGTGCCAGTAGTATAACGACAGGGGGAATGAACACTGAAGCTTTCTTT.

This chain uses TRBV29-1 with TRBJ2-3; D is ambiguous. The CDR3 is 12 residues long. Germline values: CDR1 SQVTM, CDR2 ANQGSEA. V lost 7 bases and J lost 1, with 9 bases in between. The CDR3 loop is CSADEGTDTQYF. The DNA for the CDR3 is TGCAGCGCTGATGAGGGCACAGATACGCAGTATTTT.

This clone was picked up one time. V gene TRBV13 combines with J gene TRBJ2-3, with D possibly being TRBD2 (6 bases). Trimming took off 2 bases at V and 6 bases at J, with 21 bases between the two ends. The CDR3 runs to 17 residues. Germline values: CDR1 PRHDT, CDR2 FYEKMQ (reference sequence). The CDR3 loop is CASSLPTIGARGDTQYF. The CDR3 coding sequence is TGTGCCAGCAGCTTACCAACAATAGGGGCCCGGGGGGATACGCAGTATTTT.

V and J are TRBV7-2 and TRBJ1-2; tentatively, D is TRBD1 (6 bases). Trimming removed 1 base at V and 7 bases at J, with 13 bases between. The CDR3 has 14 amino acids. Germline-derived CDR1 and CDR2 are SGHTA and FQGNSA. CDR3 region: CASSLGQDLSGYTF. The CDR3 DNA reads as TGTGCCAGCAGCTTAGGACAGGATCTTTCTGGCTACACCTTC. Complete variable domain (other parts from reference TRBV7-2 and TRBJ1-2): GAGVSQSPSNKVTEKGKDVELRCDPISGHTALYWYRQSLGQGLEFLIYFQGNSAPDKSGLPSDRFSAERTGGSVSTLTIQRTQQEDSAVYLCASSLGQDLSGYTFGSGTRLTVV.

The rearrangement links TRBV5-4 to TRBJ1-4; TRBD1 matches 7 bases. Trimming took 4 bases from V and 2 from J; bases not matched to a gene: 2. From germline, CDR1 is SGHNT and CDR2 YYREEE (reference sequence). This CDR3 is built from 14 residues. The CDR3 is CASSRDSTNEKLFF. In DNA form, the CDR3 reads TGTGCCAGCAGCAGGGACAGTACTAATGAAAAACTGTTTTTT. Using reference TRBV5-4 and TRBJ1-4 for the parts outside the CDR3, the full variable domain is ETGVTQSPTHLIKTRGQQVTLRCSSQSGHNTVSWYQQALGQGPQFIFQYYREEENGRGNFPPRFSGLQFPNYSSELNVNALELDDSALYLCASSRDSTNEKLFFGSGTQLSVL.

The chain employs TRBV3-1 (or the pseudogene TRBV3-2) and TRBJ1-1; 9 bases line up with TRBD1. This CDR3 has 16 residues. V trimming: 4 bases; J trimming: 3 bases; junction bases outside the gene matches: 9. Germline V gives CDR1 LGHDT, CDR2 YNNKEL (reference sequence). The CDR3 DNA sequence: TGTGCCAGCAGCCCCTGGGACAGGGCAGGGGACACTGAAGCTTTCTTT. Translated: CASSPWDRAGDTEAFF.

Only one count was recorded for this clone. J is TRBJ2-5 and V is TRBV3-1 (or the pseudogene TRBV3-2), with 12 positions matching TRBD2. The CDR3 has 16 amino acids. Germline values: CDR1 LGHDT, CDR2 YNNKEL (reference sequence). With V trimmed by 6 bases and J by 2 bases, 7 bases remained unmatched. This chain's CDR3 is CASRPSGGGFQETQYF. The CDR3 nucleotides are TGTGCCAGCAGACCTAGCGGGGGGGGTTTTCAAGAGACCCAGTACTTC.

The chain couples TRBV6-6 to TRBJ1-1, with TRBD1 as a possible D gene (5 bases). This CDR3 comprises 15 residues. CDR1 and CDR2 (germline): MNHNY, SVGAGI (reference sequence). Between the trimmed V and J ends, which lost 2 bases and 1 base, there was a span of 11 bases. CDR3 bases: TGTGCCAGCAGTTACGGGGACTTTGGGAACACTGAAGCTTTCTTT. It yields the protein CASSYGDFGNTEAFF.

This clone was observed once. This sequence joins TRBV28 and TRBJ2-2, with 9 bases that match TRBD1. The length of the CDR3 is 15 residues. Germline lookup yields CDR1 MDHEN and CDR2 SYDVKM. V dropped 7 bases and J dropped 1; count of bases not matched to a gene: 4. The DNA for the CDR3 is TGTGCCAGCATCTGGGGACAGGGGAACACCGGGGAGCTGTTTTTT. This sequence encodes CASIWGQGNTGELFF.